This TCR beta chain is drawn from a study of post-analysis software for immune sequencing data. Study information: The disease courses covered relapsing-remitting, secondary progressive and progressive-relapsing multiple sclerosis. Whole-study results and caveats: Higher frequency in patients than in controls was seen for a handful of TRBV segments, with TRBV5-6, TRBV5-1 and TRBV20-1 among them.

Trimming shortened V by 6 bases and J by 2 bases, and 14 bases separated the two germline ends. Germline CDR1 reads DFQATT; CDR2 reads SNEGSKA (reference sequence). The CDR3 is made up of 13 amino acids. cDNA libraries for TCR beta contained unique molecular identifiers. TCRdb ran MiXCR on the PCR reads and lists one entry per CDR3 protein. The sample includes more than 500,000 distinct CDR3 sequences, roughly 34% seen only once; the top ten take approximately 5.4%. This clonotype was counted between two and nine times. Its antigen is not identified. The clonotype was recovered from a girl aged 2-17 years with multiple sclerosis. The sequencing input was blood. The J gene is TRBJ2-7, the V gene TRBV20-1, with a tentative D call TRBD1 (6 bases). CDR3 sequence: CSAPEDRTYEQYF. Here the CDR3 DNA reads TGCAGTGCGCCTGAAGACAGGACCTACGAGCAGTACTTC.